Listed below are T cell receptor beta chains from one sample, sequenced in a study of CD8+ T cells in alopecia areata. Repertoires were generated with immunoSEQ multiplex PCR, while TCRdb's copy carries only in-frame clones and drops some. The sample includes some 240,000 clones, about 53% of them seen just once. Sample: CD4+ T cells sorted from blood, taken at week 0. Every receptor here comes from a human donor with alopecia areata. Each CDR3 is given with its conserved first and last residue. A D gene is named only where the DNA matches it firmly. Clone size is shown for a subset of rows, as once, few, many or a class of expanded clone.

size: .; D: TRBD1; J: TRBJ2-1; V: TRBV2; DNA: TGTGCCAGCAGTGTACAGGGGTACAATGAGCAGTTCTTC; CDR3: CASSVQGYNEQFF
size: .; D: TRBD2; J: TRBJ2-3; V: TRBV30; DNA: TGTGCCTGGAGTTTTGGTAGCGGGGGGGCAAAGACAGATACGCAGTATTTT; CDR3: CAWSFGSGGAKTDTQYF
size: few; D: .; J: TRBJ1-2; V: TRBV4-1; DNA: TGCGCCAGCAGCCCCTGGGGCCGACAGCACTATGGCTACACCTTC; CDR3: CASSPWGRQHYGYTF
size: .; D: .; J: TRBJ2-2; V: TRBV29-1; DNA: TGCAGCGTTCCCCGGGGCCCCGTTACCGGGGAGCTGTTTTTT; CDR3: CSVPRGPVTGELFF
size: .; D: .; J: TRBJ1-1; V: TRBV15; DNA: TGTGCCACCAGCGGCGGGGGGACGAACACTGAAGCTTTCTTT; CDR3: CATSGGGTNTEAFF
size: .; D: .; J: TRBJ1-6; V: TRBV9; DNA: TGTGCCAGCAGCGTAGGGTTCCCGTCTGGGTTAACTGAATTGGGATCACCCCTCCACTTT; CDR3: CASSVGFPSGLTELGSPLHF
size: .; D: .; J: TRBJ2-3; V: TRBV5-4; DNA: TGTGCCAGCAGCTTGGCCTCGCGCCCGGATACGCAGTATTTT; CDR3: CASSLASRPDTQYF
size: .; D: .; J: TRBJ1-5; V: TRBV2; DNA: TGTGCCAGCAGTGACCAGGGAGGTCAGCCCCAGCATTTT; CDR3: CASSDQGGQPQHF
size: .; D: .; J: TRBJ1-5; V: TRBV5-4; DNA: TGTGCCAGCAGCTTGGGACCTTTTGGCAATCAGCCCCAGCATTTT; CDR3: CASSLGPFGNQPQHF
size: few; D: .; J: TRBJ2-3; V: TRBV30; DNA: TGTGCCTGGAGTGTCCCCCTGGGGGGTACGCAGTATTTT; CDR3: CAWSVPLGGTQYF
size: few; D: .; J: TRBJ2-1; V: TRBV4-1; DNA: TGCGCCAGCAGCCAAGAAAGAAACGGTTACAATGAGCAGTTCTTC; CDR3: CASSQERNGYNEQFF